This T cell receptor beta chain derives from a study of blood T cell repertoires in COVID-19. Method: immunoSEQ multiplex PCR; TCRdb's copy keeps in-frame clones and lacks some. The sample lists roughly 180,000 clones, about 90% occurring once. Germline V lookup: CDR1 SEHNR, CDR2 FQNEAQ (reference sequence). The V gene lost 5 bases and the J gene lost 6 bases, with 14 bases spanning the gap. The CDR3 contains 14 residues. This TCR was sampled from a man aged 65 to 85 with active or convalescent COVID-19. Specimen: peripheral blood. The V call is TRBV7-9, the J call TRBJ1-5, with a possible D match to TRBD1 (5 bases). CDR3 DNA sequence: TGTGCCAGCAGCCAGGCGGGGCAGGGTCAGCCCCAGCATTTT. This gives the protein CASSQAGQGQPQHF. The whole variable domain, remainder taken from reference TRBV7-9 and TRBJ1-5, is DTGVSQNPRHKITKRGQNVTFRCDPISEHNRLYWYRQTLGQGPEFLTYFQNEAQLEKSRLLSDRFSAERPKGSFSTLEIQRTEQGDSAMYLCASSQAGQGQPQHFGDGTRLSIL.